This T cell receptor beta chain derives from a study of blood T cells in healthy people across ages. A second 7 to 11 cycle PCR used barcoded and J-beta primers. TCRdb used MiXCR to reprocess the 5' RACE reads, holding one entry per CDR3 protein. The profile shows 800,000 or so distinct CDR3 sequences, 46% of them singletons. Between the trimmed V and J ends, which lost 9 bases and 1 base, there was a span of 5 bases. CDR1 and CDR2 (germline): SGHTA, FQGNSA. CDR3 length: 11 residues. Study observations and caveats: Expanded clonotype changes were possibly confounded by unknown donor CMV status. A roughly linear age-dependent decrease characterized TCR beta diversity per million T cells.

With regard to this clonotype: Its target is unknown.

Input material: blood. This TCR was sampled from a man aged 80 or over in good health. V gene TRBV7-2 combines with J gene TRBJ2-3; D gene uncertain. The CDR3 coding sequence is TGTGCCAGTGAGGGCACAGATACGCAGTATTTT. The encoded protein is CASEGTDTQYF. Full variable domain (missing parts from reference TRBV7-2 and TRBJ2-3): GAGVSQSPSNKVTEKGKDVELRCDPISGHTALYWYRQSLGQGLEFLIYFQGNSAPDKSGLPSDRFSAERTGGSVSTLTIQRTQQEDSAVYLCASEGTDTQYFGPGTRLTVL.